This entry is about one T cell receptor (beta chain). The antigen remains undetermined. The CDR3 extends over 12 amino acids. Germline V lookup: CDR1 MGHDK, CDR2 SYGVNS. The V and J ends lost 5 bases and 3 bases respectively, with 2 bases between them. Produced via immunoSEQ multiplex PCR; TCRdb's table is partial and in-frame only. The repertoire holds roughly 60,000 clones, with about two thirds as singletons. The data derive from a study of vaccination effects on CD4 cells after COVID-19. Antigen-specific CD4+ T cells were first expanded with viral peptide pools by the ViraFEST assay and only then sequenced. The culture ran for nine to eleven days, and then CD4+ T cells were isolated. Having tested negative for nucleocapsid antibodies, the vaccine recipients showed no prior SARS-CoV-2 infection.

The receptor was isolated from a human donor who received a COVID-19 vaccine. The material sequenced was CD4+ T cells from PBMCs cultured with SARS-CoV-2 spike peptides, taken before COVID-19 vaccination. The chain has TRBV25-1 and TRBJ2-6; D remains ambiguous. The CDR3 nucleotides read TGTGCCAGCAGTCTTGGGGCCAACGTCCTGACTTTC. It specifies CASSLGANVLTF. Full variable domain (rest looked up from reference TRBV25-1 and TRBJ2-6): EADIYQTPRYLVIGTGKKITLECSQTMGHDKMYWYQQDPGMELHLIHYSYGVNSTEKGDLSSESTVSRIRTEHFPLTLESARPSHTSQYLCASSLGANVLTFGAGSRLTVL.